Here is one TCR beta chain with its context. Antigen unknown. V was cut by 0 bases and J by 4 bases, with 9 bases left in between. CDR3 length: 14 amino acids. Germline CDR1 reads KGHSH; CDR2 reads LQKENI. These data are taken from a study of T cell responses to AZD1222 COVID-19 vaccine. Method: immunoSEQ multiplex PCR; TCRdb's copy keeps in-frame clones and lacks some. Of some 120,000 clones listed, approximately 83% are singletons. Whole-study findings and limits: Dominant CD4 TCR responses targeted spike regions 160-218 and 743-854. Spike-specific TCR breadth and depth went up after people got two AZD1222 doses. There were mostly white British donors and more females than males, and clonal diversity was possibly underestimated. Only a handful of individuals given AZD1222 were seropositive at baseline.

The chain couples TRBV18 to TRBJ2-5; possibly TRBD1 for D (6 bases). This sample comprised peripheral blood, obtained on day 0 of MenACWY control vaccination. This receptor was obtained from an adult in good health. The DNA for the CDR3 is TGTGCCAGCTCACCACCTGACAGGATAGAGACCCAGTACTTC. As protein: CASSPPDRIETQYF. Combining the CDR3 with reference TRBV18 and TRBJ2-5 gives the whole variable domain NAGVMQNPRHLVRRRGQEARLRCSPMKGHSHVYWYRQLPEEGLKFMVYLQKENIIDESGMPKERFSAEFPKEGPSILRIQQVVRGDSAAYFCASSPPDRIETQYFGPGTRLLVL.